A selection of T cell receptor beta chains follows, all from one sample in a study of blood T cell repertoires in COVID-19. Measured with immunoSEQ multiplex PCR; TCRdb has only the in-frame clones, and not every one. This repertoire shows about 150,000 clones, roughly 78% found once; its top ten account for more than 5%. The sample taken for sequencing was PBMCs or T cells enriched from blood (not recorded which). The receptors derive from a woman between 45 and 60 years old who had recovered from COVID-19. CDR3s include the opening cysteine and the closing phenylalanine or tryptophan. D genes are given only for firm matches. Part of the rows lack a size; the others show once, few, many or a class for expanded clones.

v_call	d_call	clone_size	j_call	cdr3_nt	cdr3_aa
TRBV20-1	.	.	TRBJ2-5	TGCAGTGCTAGTCCCTTCGGCCAGGACCAAGAGACCCAGTACTTC	CSASPFGQDQETQYF
TRBV14	.	few	TRBJ1-1	TGTGCCAGCAGTCAAAACCGGAGGACTGAAGCTTTCTTT	CASSQNRRTEAFF
TRBV12-5	.	.	TRBJ2-2	TGTGCTAGTGGTTTGGACCTCCGGGCCGGGGAGCTGTTTTTT	CASGLDLRAGELFF
TRBV7-8	.	.	TRBJ1-2	TGTGCCAGCAGCTTAGGGGCAGGGCAGGGCTACACCTTC	CASSLGAGQGYTF
TRBV19	TRBD1	.	TRBJ1-2	TGTGCCAGTAGTATAGTGACAGGGGGCGACTATGGCTACACCTTC	CASSIVTGGDYGYTF
TRBV11-2	.	.	TRBJ1-2	TGTGCCAGCAGCCCTCTTGTCGGCTACACCTTC	CASSPLVGYTF
TRBV27	TRBD1	.	TRBJ2-5	TGTGCCAGCAGTCTCCGACAGGGGGAGACCCAGTACTTC	CASSLRQGETQYF
TRBV6-4	.	once	TRBJ2-3	TGTGCCAGCAGTGTACGGGGGGCCCAGGGAGATACGCAGTATTTT	CASSVRGAQGDTQYF
TRBV6-5	.	.	TRBJ1-5	TGTGCCAGCAGCGTACACAAAACCAATCAGCCCCAGCATTTT	CASSVHKTNQPQHF
TRBV24-1	TRBD1	.	TRBJ1-4	TGTGCCACCAGTGATGGCAGGGGGCGCGGGGATGAAAAACTGTTTTTT	CATSDGRGRGDEKLFF
TRBV6-5	TRBD1	many	TRBJ2-7	TGTGCCAGCAGACCGGGACAGGGTGGGTTGGAGCAGTACTTC	CASRPGQGGLEQYF
TRBV4-2	TRBD1	.	TRBJ1-1	TGTGCCAGCAGCGGGACAGGAGTGAACACTGAAGCTTTCTTT	CASSGTGVNTEAFF
TRBV9	.	.	TRBJ2-6	TGTGCCAGCAGCGTAGCATGGGGGCCGTCTGGGGCCAACGTCCTGACTTTC	CASSVAWGPSGANVLTF
TRBV28	.	.	TRBJ1-4	TGTGCCAGCAGTTTAGGTGGGGCCAGGGCTGAAAAACTGTTTTTT	CASSLGGARAEKLFF
TRBV11-2	.	once	TRBJ2-5	TGTGCCAGCACCCGTACCCCGGGTAGAGAGACCCAGTACTTC	CASTRTPGRETQYF
TRBV18	TRBD1	.	TRBJ1-4	TGTGCCAGCTCACCACCGAGCACAGGGGTCGAAAAACTGTTTTTT	CASSPPSTGVEKLFF
TRBV30	.	.	TRBJ1-2	TGTGCCTGGAGTGTACTTCTGGCGGAATCTAACTATGGCTACACCTTC	CAWSVLLAESNYGYTF
TRBV19	.	.	TRBJ2-1	TGTGCCAGTAAACCCTTGGCGGGGCCATACAATGAGCAGTTCTTC	CASKPLAGPYNEQFF
TRBV6-1	.	.	TRBJ1-5	TGTGCCAGCAGTGAATTCTCAACCGGGATGAGGAGCAATCAGCCCCAGCATTTT	CASSEFSTGMRSNQPQHF
TRBV5-1	.	.	TRBJ1-6	TGCGCCAGCAGCTTGATGGCCCGGGGGGATAATTCACCCCTCCACTTT	CASSLMARGDNSPLHF
TRBV5-1	.	.	TRBJ1-1	TGCGCCAGCAGCTTGGGTCTCGGACAGCTGAACACTGAAGCTTTCTTT	CASSLGLGQLNTEAFF
TRBV19	TRBD1	.	TRBJ1-1	TGTGCCAGTAGTGCCCGACAGGGAGGCGCTGAAGCTTTCTTT	CASSARQGGAEAFF
TRBV5-1	.	.	TRBJ2-6	TGCGCCAGCAGCCCTCTACAGGACCCCGGGGCCAACGTCCTGACTTTC	CASSPLQDPGANVLTF
TRBV27	.	.	TRBJ1-6	TGTGCCAGCAGTTTAGTGGGGGGGGATAATTCACCCCTCCACTTT	CASSLVGGDNSPLHF
TRBV6-1	.	.	TRBJ1-2	TGTGCCAGCAGTGAAGGTATAGCTAACTATGGCTACACCTTC	CASSEGIANYGYTF
TRBV2	.	.	TRBJ1-6	TGTGCCAGCAGAATCTCAGGGTTTAGTTCACCCCTCCACTTT	CASRISGFSSPLHF
TRBV3-1/TRBV3-2	.	.	TRBJ2-1	TGTGCCAGCAGCCATCGGAGCAACTACAATGAGCAGTTCTTC	CASSHRSNYNEQFF
TRBV5-4	.	.	TRBJ1-1	TGTGCCAGCAGCTTGGGGGGCCTACGTTTCGGGACTGAAGCTTTCTTT	CASSLGGLRFGTEAFF
TRBV18	TRBD2	.	TRBJ2-5	TGTGCCAGCTCACCCAGGACTAGCGGCGAAGAGACCCAGTACTTC	CASSPRTSGEETQYF
TRBV28	.	.	TRBJ2-1	TGTGCCAGCAGTTCCCCCGGGACTGCCGGGGATGAGCAGTTCTTC	CASSSPGTAGDEQFF
TRBV28	TRBD1	.	TRBJ1-2	TGTGCCAGCAGTTTAACCCGCGGGACAGGGATTTATAACTATGGCTACACCTTC	CASSLTRGTGIYNYGYTF
TRBV7-2	.	.	TRBJ1-1	TGTGCCAGCAGCTTAGTAGCGGGGGGCGTTATCTCCGAAGCTTTCTTT	CASSLVAGGVISEAFF
TRBV28	.	.	TRBJ1-3	TGTGCCAGCGGGCAGGGGATCCTCGGCATGAGCTCTGGAAACACCATATATTTT	CASGQGILGMSSGNTIYF
TRBV28	.	.	TRBJ2-7	TGTGCCAGCAGTTCCCCCGACGAGCAGTACTTC	CASSSPDEQYF
TRBV5-4	TRBD1	.	TRBJ2-6	TGTGCCAGCAGCCCAGGGGGCGCTGGGGCCAACGTCCTGACTTTC	CASSPGGAGANVLTF
TRBV28	.	.	TRBJ1-6	TGTGCCAGCAGTCCCTACATGACTAATAATTCACCCCTCCACTTT	CASSPYMTNNSPLHF
TRBV7-2	TRBD1	.	TRBJ1-3	TGTGCCAGCAGCTTCCAGGGGGATGGAAACACCATATATTTT	CASSFQGDGNTIYF